This TCR beta chain was found in a study of OX40 agonist ivuxolimab in advanced cancers. Study-level information: Ivuxolimab is a fully human IgG2 antibody that activates OX40 (CD134). A partial response was reached by three patients: one with hepatocellular carcinoma and two with cutaneous melanoma. The study, taken as a whole, reports: What antigens the expanded peripheral T cells recognized was never established.

The CDR3 runs 14 residues. CDR1 is ENHRY, CDR2 SYGVKD, per germline. V was trimmed by 10 bases and J by 4 bases, leaving 18 bases between them. This table comes from immunoSEQ multiplex PCR, and its TCRdb copy is limited to in-frame clones, with some not included. This table has 28,000 or so clones, more than 70% appearing once. A note on this clone: Its antigen remains unknown.

The chain is built from TRBV10-3 and TRBJ2-3; D is possibly TRBD1 or TRBD2 (5 bases each). The specimen comprised CD4+ or CD8+ T cells sorted from blood, sampled in a trial of the OX40 agonist ivuxolimab. The receptor was isolated from an adult with an advanced solid tumor such as melanoma, head and neck, liver or kidney cancer. The CDR3 loop reads CASQRDRGADTQYF. CDR3 in DNA: TGTGCCAGCCAAAGGGACCGAGGGGCAGATACGCAGTATTTT.